Detailed here is one T cell receptor (beta chain). This clone was detected only a few times. Its antigen is currently not known. Nothing much larger sits one base from this clone, and base qualities are not available. The data were obtained in a study of CD8 T cells in seronegative destructive rheumatoid arthritis (dated by TCRdb to 2020 to 2021). Some background on the complete study: At the time of sampling, biological drugs were being given to most of the eight CND-RA patients. The study compared peripheral CD8+ TCRbeta repertoires from patients with CCP-negative destructive rheumatoid arthritis (CND-RA) against repertoires from newly diagnosed seropositive RA, seronegative RA and healthy controls. The seropositive RA, seronegative RA and healthy control comparison cohorts were obtained from an earlier published TCRbeta dataset rather than being newly sequenced. Here is what the overall study found, with its caveats: Compared with controls and other RA subtypes, CND-RA repertoires contained more CMV-reactive and fewer influenza A-reactive CD8+ TCRbeta sequences. No public clonotype enrichment survived Benjamini-Hochberg correction across the roughly 100,000 clonotypes tested. The small size of the CND-RA cohort was acknowledged as a limitation of the study. Without diagnostic samples, TCR repertoire differences may partly reflect poor disease control over the years rather than being present at onset. CND-RA patients appeared to carry a distinct set of enriched public clonotypes, which the authors read as support for a separate disease subset. Once age was adjusted for, the CD8+ TCRbeta repertoires of CND-RA patients appeared less diverse and more clonal than the repertoires of other RA subtypes.

A negative result on the clinical CCP2 antibody test was shown by CND-RA patients, and progression of joint destruction was observed despite active therapy. Every CND-RA patient had failed conventional anti-rheumatic therapy and showed typical joint destruction in the wrists and ankles. Sampling of CND-RA patients was performed not at diagnosis but after long disease histories, which spanned decades in several cases. Each patient provided approximately 46 millilitres of EDTA-anticoagulated peripheral blood. Density gradient separation with Ficoll-Paque PLUS was used to isolate peripheral blood mononuclear cells. CD8+ cells were isolated from fresh or cryopreserved PBMCs by AutoMACS magnetic bead positive selection, with purity checked by flow cytometry. Genomic DNA was extracted with Nucleospin Tissue or Tissue XS kits and quantified on a Qubit 2.0 fluorometer. The V end loses 5 bases and the J end loses 7 bases, and a stretch of 8 bases separates them. Including cysteine and phenylalanine, the CDR3 has 11 amino acids. This entry keeps only the CDR3 DNA: 33 bases, framed from base 1. Via the germline V gene (reference sequence), CDR1 is SEHNR and CDR2 FQNEAQ.

Genomic DNA from CD8+ cells was used for TCRbeta sequencing according to the manufacturer's instructions. TCRbeta sequencing used the immunoSEQ assay and was run at a genomics technology centre in Finland. The authors processed their data as follows. The clonotype tables produced by the immunoSEQ preprocessing pipeline were converted into VDJtools format, and any non-productive clonotypes were filtered out. Any sample with fewer than 10,000 reads was excluded, the remaining samples were subsampled to 10,000 reads, and most of the eight CND-RA samples made it through. Using the VDJtools CalcDiversityStats function on data subsampled to 10,000 reads, the Shannon-Wiener, Simpson and clonality indices were calculated. Non-singleton TCRbeta clonotypes were hard-matched, with no mismatches allowed, against VDJdb to infer antigen specificity. CDR3 sequences differing by one amino acid (Hamming distance 1) were grouped into clusters with potentially shared antigen targets. After groups were resampled to six samples, public clonotypes were tested for group enrichment with one-sided Fisher's exact tests, and this procedure was repeated ten times. Sourced from immuneACCESS, this table was stored by TCRdb with only in-frame sequences that have V and J called. A share of the clones is absent; for the studies checked, an unresolved V gene accounts for under half, and the remainder has no known explanation. The DNA was the basis for D and trimming; V, J and clone size are from that table. This sample holds about 4,100 clones; approximately 78% were observed only once. The ten largest clonotypes hold 36% of the sample.

Material for sequencing was CD8+ T cells from blood. The chain joins TRBV7-9 to TRBJ1-1; the D gene is perhaps TRBD1, from 5 matching bases. The TCR sequence derives from a woman between 45 and 69 years old with seronegative destructive rheumatoid arthritis. The DNA reads TGTGCCAGCAGCCGACAGATTGAAGCTTTCTTT. Translated, this gives CASSRQIEAFF.